Presented here are 21 T cell receptor beta chains from one specimen sequenced in a study of T cells after yellow fever vaccination. Each CDR3 protein is one row after TCRdb ran MiXCR on the 5' RACE reads. The profile shows about 360,000 distinct CDR3 sequences, 6.2% of them singletons. The sequencing used PBMCs, collected 5 days after the yellow fever booster vaccination. Every receptor here comes from a man younger than 45 who received the YFV17D yellow fever vaccine.

Ten or more counts support this clonotype. This chain uses TRBV5-1 with TRBJ2-5; D call uncertain. The germline V and J ends were trimmed by 5 bases and 4 bases, with 12 bases remaining between them. This CDR3 spans 13 amino acids. CDR1 is SGHRS and CDR2 is YFSETQ in the germline V gene. The CDR3 region has the DNA TGCGCCAGCAGTGGAACTTTTCGAGAGACCCAGTACTTC. Translated, it gives CASSGTFRETQYF.

In its sample, this clonotype was seen many times. The rearrangement uses TRBV20-1 and TRBJ2-7; 12 positions match TRBD1. The CDR3 extends over 14 amino acids. Germline V gene lookup returns CDR1 DFQATT and CDR2 SNEGSKA (reference sequence). The V gene end was trimmed by 6 bases and the J gene end by 3 bases; junction bases not matched to a gene: 6. The CDR3 nucleotides are TGCAGTGCCGGGACAGGGGGCGTCGACTACGAGCAGTACTTC. Translating it yields CSAGTGGVDYEQYF.

This chain links TRBV20-1 with TRBJ2-1; D possibly corresponds to TRBD2 (6 bases). CDR3 length: 14 amino acids. The ends were cut back, 5 bases at V and 10 bases at J, with 21 bases in the middle. CDR1 and CDR2 from the germline V gene are DFQATT and SNEGSKA (reference sequence). Written as DNA, the CDR3 is TGCAGTGCTGGACGGGGGATAAGGTCGTCGGAGCAGTTCTTC. Its protein product is CSAGRGIRSSEQFF.

The chain is built from TRBV19 and TRBJ1-2; D is undetermined. There are 15 residues in the CDR3. The germline V gene has CDR1 LNHDA and CDR2 SQIVND (reference sequence). Trimming removed 6 bases from V and 2 bases from J, with 16 bases in between. CDR3 residues: CASSPSSDENYGYTF. CDR3 nucleotides: TGTGCCAGTAGCCCCTCGAGCGACGAGAACTATGGCTACACCTTC.

This clonotype showed up just a few times. The chain combines TRBV6-6 with TRBJ2-7, with D unclear. Per the germline V gene, CDR1 is MNHNY and CDR2 is SVGAGI (reference sequence). The V gene lost 10 bases and the J gene lost 2 bases, with 12 bases spanning the gap. The CDR3 is 12 residues long. CDR3 sequence (DNA): TGTGCCACCATAGGACGGACCTACGAGCAGTACTTC. Its protein product is CATIGRTYEQYF.

The CDR3 DNA follows: TGTGCCAGCAGTTTAGGCCCGGGAGGGAACCAAGAGACCCAGTACTTC. Translating it yields CASSLGPGGNQETQYF. The V and J genes are TRBV28 and TRBJ2-5; 8 bases line up with TRBD2. There are 16 residues in the CDR3. V gave up 2 bases and J gave up 0 bases; unmatched junction bases: 5. CDR1 is MDHEN and CDR2 is SYDVKM in the germline V gene.

V is TRBV18 and J is TRBJ2-2, with D tentatively TRBD1 or TRBD2 (5 bases each). The CDR3 contains 15 residues. The V gene lost 4 bases and the J gene lost 8 bases, with 17 bases spanning the gap. Germline CDR1 reads KGHSH; CDR2 reads LQKENI. CDR3 region: CASSQGRRGPGELFF. In nucleotides, the CDR3 is TGTGCCAGCTCACAGGGGCGTCGAGGGCCTGGGGAGCTGTTTTTT.

This clonotype was recorded many times. The CDR3 loop is CASSLGSGTVNTEAFF. CDR3 nucleotide sequence: TGTGCCAGCAGCTTGGGGTCCGGAACAGTGAACACTGAAGCTTTCTTT. The chain employs TRBV7-9 and TRBJ1-1; no reliable D call. The CDR3 runs to 16 residues. Germline V gene lookup returns CDR1 SEHNR and CDR2 FQNEAQ (reference sequence). V lost 3 bases and J lost 0, with 14 bases in between.

The V gene is TRBV19, the J gene TRBJ2-7, with D possibly being TRBD1 (5 bases). The CDR3 runs to 14 residues. Germline CDR1 LNHDA, CDR2 SQIVND (reference sequence). V shed 5 bases and J shed 6 bases, with 17 bases lying between them. CDR3 region: CASSGRGGRSEQYF. The CDR3 nucleotides read TGTGCCAGTAGTGGAAGGGGTGGAAGATCCGAGCAGTACTTC. Looking up the rest from reference TRBV19 and TRBJ2-7 gives the full variable domain: DGGITQSPKYLFRKEGQNVTLSCEQNLNHDAMYWYRQDPGQGLRLIYYSQIVNDFQKGDIAEGYSVSREKKESFPLTVTSAQKNPTAFYLCASSGRGGRSEQYFGPGTRLTVT.

This clonotype was detected many times. The V gene is TRBV14, the J gene TRBJ2-1; D gene uncertain. This CDR3 contains 16 residues. Germline CDR1 and CDR2: SGHDN and FVKESK. Trimming left V 4 bases short and J 2 bases short, with 15 bases between. As DNA, the CDR3 is TGTGCCAGCAGCCCCTATAACAAAAACGCCTACAATGAGCAGTTCTTC. Translated, it gives CASSPYNKNAYNEQFF.

This clonotype was counted between two and nine times. The V and J genes are TRBV4-2 and TRBJ2-2, with a possible D match to TRBD2 (6 bases). V was pared by 5 bases and J by 2 bases, with 15 bases between. CDR1 is LGHNA and CDR2 is YNFKEQ in the germline V gene. CDR3 size: 16 residues. Written as DNA, the CDR3 is TGTGCCAGCAGCGAGCGGGTCGCTGTTAACACCGGGGAGCTGTTTTTT. Translation: CASSERVAVNTGELFF.

The sample holds a few counts of this clonotype. The chain is built from TRBV20-1 and TRBJ2-3; 8 bases are a match to TRBD2. The CDR3 consists of 17 residues. The J segment lost 6 bases and the V segment lost 5 bases, leaving 19 bases of the junction unmatched. Germline-derived CDR1 and CDR2 are DFQATT and SNEGSKA (reference sequence). The CDR3 coding sequence is TGCAGTGCTCTCCCGTCGATAGCGGGGCCGATGGAGGATACGCAGTATTTT. This codes for CSALPSIAGPMEDTQYF.

The J gene is TRBJ1-1, the V gene TRBV6-5; D remains ambiguous. The CDR3 spans 15 residues. Trimming took off 0 bases at V and 1 base at J, with 9 bases between the two ends. Germline V gene lookup returns CDR1 MNHEY and CDR2 SVGAGI. The CDR3 reads CASSYSPNPNTEAFF. CDR3 nucleotide sequence: TGTGCCAGCAGTTACTCACCTAATCCGAACACTGAAGCTTTCTTT.

The gene calls are TRBV20-1 and TRBJ2-3, with a tentative D call TRBD2 (5 bases). Germline CDR1 is DFQATT and CDR2 is SNEGSKA (reference sequence). Trimming left V 4 bases short and J 10 bases short, with 15 bases between. CDR3 length: 12 residues. The CDR3 loop is CSATRGRAAQYF. In DNA form, the CDR3 reads TGCAGTGCTACCAGAGGGCGGGCTGCGCAGTATTTT.

This clonotype has only a few counts. This chain links TRBV3-1 with TRBJ2-7; the D is unclear. The V gene's germline CDR1 is LGHDT and CDR2 YNNKEL (reference sequence). The CDR3 runs 12 residues. V was clipped by 0 bases and J by 3 bases, with 3 bases between them. CDR3 region: CASSQDGYEQYF. The CDR3 DNA sequence: TGTGCCAGCAGCCAAGATGGCTACGAGCAGTACTTC.

This clonotype was seen repeatedly, ten times or more. The chain is built from TRBV6-2 or TRBV6-3 and TRBJ1-2; D perhaps matches TRBD1 (5 bases). The CDR3 has 14 amino acids. The germline gives CDR1 MNHEY, CDR2 SVGEGT. Trimming removed 7 bases from V and 8 bases from J, with 20 bases in between. The CDR3 is CASNLGRTTRGYTF. The CDR3 DNA follows: TGTGCCAGCAACCTGGGACGGACGACGCGAGGCTACACCTTC.

This clonotype was detected a few times. This chain connects TRBV6-2 or TRBV6-3 to TRBJ2-5; D is perhaps TRBD1 or TRBD2 (5 bases each). Germline V gene data show CDR1 as MNHEY and CDR2 as SVGEGT. This CDR3 region has 15 residues. Trimming took off 3 bases at V and 5 bases at J, with 16 bases between the two ends. The CDR3 region has the DNA TGTGCCAGCAGTTATCCCGGGACGATCGGCGAGACCCAGTACTTC. This sequence encodes CASSYPGTIGETQYF.

This clonotype was seen more than once but under ten times. As DNA, the CDR3 is TGCGCCAGCAGCTTCCGTACCCCCGGGACTAGCGGGAGGAATCAGGAGACCCAGTACTTC. Its protein product is CASSFRTPGTSGRNQETQYF. The chain is built from TRBV5-1 and TRBJ2-5; TRBD2 matches at 15 bases. Looked up from germline, CDR1 is SGHRS and CDR2 is YFSETQ. The length of the CDR3 is 20 residues. V lost 2 bases, J lost 5 bases, and 16 bases stayed unmatched.

This clonotype was seen only a few times. The chain has TRBV5-6 and TRBJ2-3, with 9 bases matching TRBD2. Germline lookup yields CDR1 SGHDT and CDR2 YYEEEE. J was trimmed by 5 bases and V by 5 bases; bases with no gene match: 9. The CDR3 runs 15 residues. CDR3 loop: CASSLSGRWGDTQYF. CDR3 sequence (DNA): TGTGCCAGCAGTCTCAGCGGGAGGTGGGGAGATACGCAGTATTTT.

The chain has TRBV3-1 and TRBJ2-3, with TRBD2 matching 12 bases. This CDR3 has 17 amino acids. Germline lookup yields CDR1 LGHDT and CDR2 YNNKEL (reference sequence). After removal of 11 bases from V and 4 bases from J, the junction contained 16 bases not matched to a gene. CDR3 sequence: CASSRTSGIFGADTQYF. The CDR3 DNA follows: TGTGCCTCCAGCCGGACTAGCGGGATATTCGGCGCAGATACGCAGTATTTT.

This clonotype was counted many times. The chain uses TRBV12-3 or TRBV12-4 and TRBJ1-6; 7 bases align to TRBD1. CDR3 length: 14 residues. The J segment lost 7 bases and the V segment lost 6 bases, leaving 6 bases of the junction unmatched. CDR3 loop: CASSPGTENSPLHF. CDR3 nucleotides: TGTGCCAGCAGCCCTGGGACAGAGAATTCACCCCTCCACTTT.